This TCR beta chain was identified in a study of patients and donors after allogeneic stem cell transplantation. V shed 3 bases, J shed 0 bases, and the junction held 5 bases outside the gene matches. Per germline, CDR1 SEHNR and CDR2 FQNEAQ (reference sequence). This CDR3 has 15 residues. TCRdb reprocessed the RT-PCR reads via MiXCR and lists one record per CDR3 protein. The sample yields about 960,000 distinct CDR3 sequences, approximately 18% seen once. Sequencing used blood, either unsorted or a sorted T cell fraction (not recorded which). This chain uses TRBV7-9 with TRBJ2-7; 7 nucleotides match TRBD1. The TCR sequence derives from a human donor who was either an allogeneic HSCT recipient or a stem cell or donor lymphocyte infusion donor (not recorded which). It is not recorded whose cells these are; they may come from a transplant donor. CDR3 protein: CASSFRGQSSYEQYF. CDR3 bases: TGTGCCAGCAGCTTCAGGGGACAGTCCTCCTACGAGCAGTACTTC.